The 8 T cell receptor beta chains given below trace back to one sample, sequenced in a study of T cells after yellow fever vaccination (dated by TCRdb to between 2018 and 2020). Libraries were constructed by 5' RACE. Sequencer: Illumina HiSeq 2500. TCRdb reprocessing: public reads trimmed at Q25 with fastp, clones called with MiXCR, in-frame beta chains kept. Every distinct CDR3 protein forms one entry, paired with its most common genes and DNA. Here the sample has 100,000 to 150,000 distinct CDR3 sequences; 6% to 8% occur a single time. Clones ranked in the top ten supply about 2.7% of the sample. The treatment or condition label of this sample denotes: live attenuated yellow fever vaccine strain. The specimen was CD4+ T cells sorted from PBMCs, collected roughly 10 days after the first yellow fever vaccination. These receptors were obtained from a man aged 18 to 35 who received the YFV17D yellow fever vaccine.

This clonotype has at least ten counts. V and J are TRBV2 and TRBJ1-5; D might be TRBD1 (5 bases). The V end lost 4 bases, the J end lost 4 bases, and 11 bases lay between the germline ends. This CDR3 has 14 residues. Germline V lookup: CDR1 SNHLY, CDR2 FYNNEI. The CDR3 nucleotides read TGTGCCAGCAGTGGGGTAAAGGGGAATCAGCCCCAGCATTTT. It specifies CASSGVKGNQPQHF.

This clonotype was detected a few times. This chain links TRBV28 with TRBJ1-6; no clear D gene. The CDR3 is 14 residues long. V gave up 3 bases and J gave up 7 bases, with 10 bases separating them. CDR1 and CDR2 (germline): MDHEN, SYDVKM. The DNA of the CDR3 is TGTGCCAGCAGTTTTGAGGTCGTAAATTCACCCCTCCACTTT. Amino acid sequence: CASSFEVVNSPLHF. The complete variable domain, with remaining parts taken from reference TRBV28 and TRBJ1-6, reads DVKVTQSSRYLVKRTGEKVFLECVQDMDHENMFWYRQDPGLGLRLIYFSYDVKMKEKGDIPEGYSVSREKKERFSLILESASTNQTSMYLCASSFEVVNSPLHFGNGTRLTVT.

This clonotype was seen ten or more times. This chain uses TRBV6-1 with TRBJ1-3; D not certain. The CDR3 spans 14 residues. Trimming stripped 6 bases from V and 1 base from J, with 10 bases between. CDR1 MNHNS and CDR2 SASEGT come from the germline V gene. This CDR3 is CASSPRESGNTIYF. DNA for the CDR3: TGTGCCAGCAGCCCGAGGGAATCTGGAAACACCATATATTTT.

This clonotype was observed at least ten times. The J gene is TRBJ2-5, the V gene TRBV30; 13 nucleotides align to TRBD2. The CDR3 is 15 amino acids. V was clipped by 3 bases and J by 3 bases; unmatched bases: 4. Per the germline V gene, CDR1 is GTSNPN and CDR2 is SVGIG (reference sequence). The CDR3 region is CAWSHGLAGEETQYF. The CDR3 nucleotides are TGTGCCTGGAGCCATGGACTAGCGGGGGAAGAGACCCAGTACTTC.

At least ten counts were recorded for this clonotype. V is TRBV6-2 or TRBV6-3 and J is TRBJ2-4, with 8 positions matching TRBD2. Germline assignment: CDR1 MNHEY and CDR2 SVGEGT. The CDR3 has 18 amino acids. Trimming cost V 6 bases and J 1 base; bases outside gene matches: 14. The CDR3 sequence: CASRPGLVTQGAKNIQYF. In DNA, the CDR3 is TGTGCCAGCAGACCGGGACTAGTAACTCAGGGGGCCAAAAACATTCAGTACTTC.

This clonotype has at least ten counts. The rearrangement links TRBV25-1 to TRBJ1-4; D is uncertain. The CDR3 spans 15 residues. Germline values: CDR1 MGHDK, CDR2 SYGVNS. V was clipped by 1 base and J by 8 bases, with 14 bases between them. CDR3 sequence: CASSEWVLVGEKLFF. The CDR3 DNA reads as TGTGCCAGCAGTGAATGGGTCCTAGTCGGGGAAAAACTGTTTTTT.

In its sample, this clonotype was seen many times. V usage is TRBV2 and J usage is TRBJ2-1; D might be TRBD2 (6 bases). This CDR3 comprises 13 residues. Germline loops: CDR1 SNHLY, CDR2 FYNNEI. V lost 6 bases and J lost 9, with 15 bases in between. CDR3 nucleotides: TGTGCCAGCAGGGCCTTCGTGGGGGGTGAGCAGTTCTTC. Its protein is CASRAFVGGEQFF.

This clonotype showed up many times. Relative to the germline gene, one junction end is altered; a read error may explain this. The chain couples TRBV29-1 to TRBJ1-2; 8 bases map to TRBD1. CDR1 is SQVTM and CDR2 is ANQGSEA in the germline V gene. The CDR3 extends over 12 amino acids. Here the CDR3 reads CSVDLLGQAFVF. Here the CDR3 DNA reads TGCAGCGTTGACTTGTTGGGACAGGCCTTCGTCTTC.